The 12 T cell receptor beta chains reported below all come from one sample, sequenced in a study of blood T cell repertoires in COVID-19. The data were produced by immunoSEQ multiplex PCR, yet TCRdb's version contains in-frame clones alone and is incomplete. The table lists 250,000 to 300,000 clones, over 75% of them singletons. The sequencing sample was made of PBMCs or T cells enriched from blood (not recorded which). Receptors originate from a woman aged 50 to 60 who had recovered from COVID-19.

The chain couples TRBV2 to TRBJ1-2, with D tentatively TRBD1 (6 bases). Germline loops: CDR1 SNHLY, CDR2 FYNNEI. The CDR3 consists of 13 residues. V lost 9 bases, J lost 6 bases, and 17 bases lay in between. CDR3 nucleotide sequence: TGTGCCAGATCACGACAGGTCAGCGATGGCTACACCTTC. As protein: CARSRQVSDGYTF.

This chain uses TRBV11-2 with TRBJ2-3, with TRBD1 matching 9 bases. V was pared by 3 bases and J by 0 bases, with 13 bases of the junction left unmatched. Per the germline V gene, CDR1 is SGHAT and CDR2 is FQNNGV. CDR3 length equals 19 residues. The CDR3, as DNA: TGTGCCAGCAGCTTGTGGTACACAGGGGGCAGTTGGAGCACAGATACGCAGTATTTT. Residues: CASSLWYTGGSWSTDTQYF.

This clone was counted between two and nine times. The chain employs TRBV5-1 and TRBJ2-2; D possibly corresponds to TRBD1 (6 bases). CDR3 length: 14 residues. The V end was cut by 0 bases, the J end by 5 bases, with 8 bases between. CDR1 is SGHRS and CDR2 is YFSETQ in the germline V gene. This chain's CDR3 is CASSLGDRTGELFF. CDR3 sequence (DNA): TGCGCCAGCAGCTTGGGCGACAGGACCGGGGAGCTGTTTTTT.

V usage is TRBV19 and J usage is TRBJ2-1; the D gene is possibly TRBD2 (5 bases). V lost 5 bases, J lost 4 bases, and 18 bases lay in between. CDR3 length equals 16 residues. Germline CDR1 LNHDA, CDR2 SQIVND (reference sequence). Here the CDR3 DNA reads TGTGCCAGTAGTCATTTAGTGGGAGCATTATACAATGAGCAGTTCTTC. It yields the protein CASSHLVGALYNEQFF. The variable domain in full, with the rest retrieved from reference TRBV19 and TRBJ2-1, is DGGITQSPKYLFRKEGQNVTLSCEQNLNHDAMYWYRQDPGQGLRLIYYSQIVNDFQKGDIAEGYSVSREKKESFPLTVTSAQKNPTAFYLCASSHLVGALYNEQFFGPGTRLTVL.

The rearrangement uses TRBV28 and TRBJ2-7; 10 positions agree with TRBD2. This CDR3 is built from 14 residues. With V trimmed by 7 bases and J by 2 bases, 5 bases remained unmatched. CDR1 MDHEN and CDR2 SYDVKM come from the germline V gene. The CDR3 loop reads CASTKAGGPYEQYF. Written as DNA, the CDR3 is TGTGCCAGCACTAAAGCGGGAGGGCCCTACGAGCAGTACTTC.

This clone was observed a single time. This chain links TRBV27 with TRBJ2-1; TRBD2 matches at 10 bases. This CDR3 region has 16 residues. Germline V gene data show CDR1 as MNHEY and CDR2 as SMNVEV (reference sequence). With V trimmed by 8 bases and J by 0 bases, 7 bases remained unmatched. CDR3 nucleotides: TGTGCCAGCTCTGGGACTAGCGAGTTCTCCTACAATGAGCAGTTCTTC. Residues: CASSGTSEFSYNEQFF.

V gene TRBV5-1 combines with J gene TRBJ2-7; the match to TRBD1 covers 7 bases. Germline V CDR1 and CDR2: SGHRS, YFSETQ. CDR3 size: 14 residues. The V and J ends lost 0 bases and 2 bases, in that order; junction bases with no gene match: 2. The chain's CDR3 is CASSLAQGAYEQYF. The CDR3 DNA reads TGCGCCAGCAGCTTGGCGCAGGGGGCCTACGAGCAGTACTTC.

The chain combines TRBV5-1 with TRBJ2-3, with D unclear. V lost 2 bases, J lost 1 base, and 5 bases lay in between. From germline, CDR1 is SGHRS and CDR2 YFSETQ. The CDR3 extends over 13 amino acids. Here the CDR3 reads CASSFPGTDTQYF. The CDR3 bases are TGCGCCAGCAGCTTCCCAGGCACAGATACGCAGTATTTT.

V is TRBV2 and J is TRBJ2-7, with D tentatively TRBD2 (5 bases). The CDR3 spans 12 residues. Germline V gene lookup returns CDR1 SNHLY and CDR2 FYNNEI. V was clipped by 7 bases and J by 5 bases, with 12 bases between them. In nucleotides, the CDR3 is TGTGCCAGCACCCGGACTGGCGACGAGCAGTACTTC. Encoded protein: CASTRTGDEQYF.

The sample holds many counts of this clone. The chain uses TRBV28 and TRBJ1-2; D may be TRBD1 (6 bases). Germline V lookup: CDR1 MDHEN, CDR2 SYDVKM. The CDR3 has 15 residues. V lost 4 bases, J lost 3 bases, and 15 bases lay in between. CDR3 region: CASSWYSGADYGYTF. The CDR3 DNA is TGTGCCAGCAGTTGGTACTCAGGGGCTGACTATGGCTACACCTTC.

The chain combines TRBV5-6 with TRBJ2-5; possibly TRBD1 for D (5 bases). The CDR3 sequence is 15 residues long. Germline CDR1 and CDR2: SGHDT and YYEEEE. V lost 3 bases and J 0 bases, leaving 12 bases between the germline ends. The CDR3 spells CASSSTDSYQETQYF. CDR3 DNA sequence: TGTGCCAGCAGCTCAACAGACAGTTACCAAGAGACCCAGTACTTC.

CDR3: CASSYDSYTEAFF. In DNA form, the CDR3 reads TGTGCCAGCAGCTACGACAGTTATACTGAAGCTTTCTTT. V and J are TRBV12-3 or TRBV12-4 and TRBJ1-1; TRBD1 is a possible D gene (5 bases). V was cut by 6 bases and J by 5 bases, with 13 bases left in between. CDR3 length: 13 residues.